The clone carrying this T cell receptor beta chain is a singleton in its sample. Antigen specificity is unknown. Both 60 Vbeta primers and 13 Jbeta primers went into the PCR. In the study's own analysis: There were around 77 million unique TCR beta chains by a later count, and approximately 12 million of them were shared. Assay: immunoSEQ multiplex PCR; the TCRdb copy retains only in-frame clones and omits some. That table is the source of V, J and clone size, and D and trimming were worked out from the DNA. This table has approximately 170,000 clones, around 78% appearing once. This entry is derived from a study of cytomegalovirus exposure and HLA in healthy donors. Findings of the study overall: An ancestry cluster, one associated with Asian ancestry, reportedly showed fewer N-insertions than the 666-donor mean in a later analysis. Some V segments, TRBV6-2 and TRBV6-3 among them, were indistinguishable and were therefore excluded.

V was clipped by 5 bases and J by 3 bases; unmatched bases: 10. CDR1 and CDR2 from the germline V gene are SGDLS and YYNGEE. The CDR3 loop spans 15 amino acids. This cohort consisted of healthy bone marrow donors. The sample comprised PBMCs. The chain carries TRBV9 and TRBJ1-1; 7 bases are shared with TRBD1. The source of this sequence is a middle-aged woman in good health and CMV-seropositive. CDR3 loop: CASSATGDVDTEAFF. CDR3 nucleotides: TGTGCCAGCAGTGCCACAGGGGACGTGGACACTGAAGCTTTCTTT.